A selection of T cell receptor beta chains follows, all from one sample in a study of cytomegalovirus exposure and HLA in healthy donors. Here immunoSEQ multiplex PCR was the method, and the copy in TCRdb shows in-frame clones only, minus some. The repertoire holds about 98,000 clones, with roughly 76% as singletons. The source material was PBMCs. Receptors originate from a man aged 50-59 years in good health and CMV-seronegative. Each CDR3 is given with its conserved first and last residue. The D gene is left open where the match is weak. Size is stated for part of the rows, as once, few or many counts, or as a class when the clone is expanded.

cdr3_aa cdr3_nt v_call clone_size j_call d_call
CATSGQPNSPLHF TGTGCCACTTCGGGACAGCCTAATTCACCCCTCCACTTT TRBV19 . TRBJ1-6 TRBD1
CASSHQGAHGYTF TGCGCCAGCAGCCACCAGGGGGCTCACGGCTACACCTTC TRBV4-1 . TRBJ1-2 TRBD1
CASRTLPGQSYEQYF TGTGCCAGCAGGACTCTACCGGGACAGTCCTACGAGCAGTACTTC TRBV6-5 . TRBJ2-7 TRBD1
CASQAGTEDQETQYF TGTGCCAGTCAAGCCGGGACAGAAGACCAAGAGACCCAGTACTTC TRBV19 . TRBJ2-5 TRBD1
CASSPSPGGSTDTQYF TGTGCCAGCTCACCCTCCCCGGGCGGGAGCACAGATACGCAGTATTTT TRBV18 . TRBJ2-3 .
CAWSVGTAGNTIYF TGTGCCTGGAGTGTAGGGACAGCTGGAAACACCATATATTTT TRBV30 . TRBJ1-3 TRBD1
CASSLFVNRDEKLFF TGTGCCAGCAGTTTATTTGTCAACCGAGATGAAAAACTGTTTTTT TRBV28 few TRBJ1-4 .
CASSQDQLAGVTDTQYF TGTGCCAGCAGCCAAGATCAACTAGCGGGAGTCACAGATACGCAGTATTTT TRBV4-2 . TRBJ2-3 TRBD2
CASSYRQDYGYTF TGTGCCAGCAGTTATAGGCAGGACTATGGCTACACCTTC TRBV6-5 . TRBJ1-2 .
CAWSGQGSQAPLHF TGTGCCTGGAGTGGTCAGGGCAGTCAGGCACCCCTCCACTTT TRBV30 few TRBJ1-6 .
CASSLTGQGARVDEQYF TGCGCCAGCAGCCTAACGGGACAGGGGGCTCGGGTTGACGAGCAGTACTTC TRBV4-1 . TRBJ2-7 TRBD1
CASIINRGKTNEKLFF TGTGCCAGCATCATTAACAGGGGGAAGACTAATGAAAAACTGTTTTTT TRBV28 . TRBJ1-4 TRBD1
CASGDGFSGNTIYF TGTGCCAGCGGAGACGGATTCTCTGGAAACACCATATATTTT TRBV7-9 . TRBJ1-3 .
CASSEGTGMTGELFF TGCGCCAGCAGCGAAGGGACAGGGATGACCGGGGAGCTGTTTTTT TRBV5-1 . TRBJ2-2 TRBD1
CAISGTVLKKNTEAFF TGTGCCATCAGTGGGACAGTCCTAAAAAAGAACACTGAAGCTTTCTTT TRBV10-3 . TRBJ1-1 .
CASSYRPGNEKLFF TGTGCCAGCAGTTACAGGCCGGGTAATGAAAAACTGTTTTTT TRBV7-9 . TRBJ1-4 .
CATSVRVGLAKNIQYF TGTGCCACCAGCGTGAGGGTCGGATTAGCCAAAAACATTCAGTACTTC TRBV15 . TRBJ2-4 .
CASSQPWGGETVRRGYTF TGCGCCAGCAGTCAACCCTGGGGGGGAGAGACAGTGAGACGTGGCTACACCTTC TRBV23-1 . TRBJ1-2 .
CASSWDKSYGYTF TGCGCCAGCAGCTGGGACAAGAGTTATGGCTACACCTTC TRBV5-1 medium-sized TRBJ1-2 .
CASSPGTGLYSNQPQHF TGTGCCAGCAGCCCCGGGACAGGGTTATATAGCAATCAGCCCCAGCATTTT TRBV9 . TRBJ1-5 TRBD1
CASSLVLAGVTDTQYF TGTGCCAGCAGTTTGGTATTAGCGGGGGTGACAGATACGCAGTATTTT TRBV28 once TRBJ2-3 TRBD2
CASSVKPTSSYEQYF TGTGCCAGCAGTGTTAAACCCACGAGCTCCTACGAGCAGTACTTC TRBV2 . TRBJ2-7 .
CASSPGQGGETQYF TGTGCCAGCAGCCCAGGACAGGGGGGAGAGACCCAGTACTTC TRBV7-9 few TRBJ2-5 TRBD1
CASSVSSGPGLYGELFF TGTGCCAGCAGCGTATCGTCGGGCCCGGGGTTGTACGGGGAGCTGTTTTTT TRBV9 . TRBJ2-2 .
CASSERLATGTDTQYF TGTGCCAGCAGTGAGAGACTAGCGACGGGCACAGATACGCAGTATTTT TRBV6-1 . TRBJ2-3 TRBD2
CASGREEPQHF TGTGCCAGCGGAAGGGAGGAACCCCAGCATTTT TRBV6-1 . TRBJ1-5 .
CASTLSGQITDTQYF TGTGCCAGCACCCTTTCGGGACAGATCACAGATACGCAGTATTTT TRBV11-2 few TRBJ2-3 TRBD1
CSSSPRGGVYEQYF TGTTCCAGCAGCCCCCGGGGGGGTGTCTACGAGCAGTACTTC TRBV7-9 few TRBJ2-7 TRBD2
CASRSPTGGHNYGYTF TGTGCCAGCAGAAGTCCCACAGGGGGCCATAACTATGGCTACACCTTC TRBV28 . TRBJ1-2 TRBD1
CASSLALPGPGETQYF TGTGCCAGCAGCTTAGCGTTGCCAGGGCCGGGAGAGACCCAGTACTTC TRBV7-2 . TRBJ2-5 .
CASSFRTQETQYF TGCGCCAGCAGCTTTAGGACACAAGAGACCCAGTACTTC TRBV5-1 few TRBJ2-5 .
CASSSVTSGGRSSYNEQFF TGTGCCAGCAGCTCTGTGACTAGCGGGGGGCGAAGCTCCTACAATGAGCAGTTCTTC TRBV13 few TRBJ2-1 TRBD2
CSALNTEAFF TGCAGCGCATTGAACACTGAAGCTTTCTTT TRBV29-1 . TRBJ1-1 .
CASSWRGQGRETQYF TGTGCCAGCAGCTGGCGGGGACAGGGTCGGGAGACCCAGTACTTC TRBV5-6 . TRBJ2-5 TRBD1
CASSWDRKEEAFF TGTGCCAGCAGCTGGGACAGAAAGGAAGAAGCTTTCTTT TRBV5-6 . TRBJ1-1 TRBD1
CASGGQPQYEQYF TGTGCCAGCGGGGGACAACCACAATACGAGCAGTACTTC TRBV6-1 medium-sized TRBJ2-7 .
CASSFWPSRTYEQYF TGCGCCAGCAGCTTCTGGCCTAGCCGAACCTACGAGCAGTACTTC TRBV5-1 . TRBJ2-7 .
CASSSYTGTGGSYEQYF TGTGCCAGCAGCTCTTACACCGGGACAGGGGGCTCCTACGAGCAGTACTTC TRBV5-5 . TRBJ2-7 TRBD1
CASSLAGFAGGIQETQYF TGTGCCAGCAGCTTAGCAGGATTTGCGGGGGGGATCCAAGAGACCCAGTACTTC TRBV7-6 . TRBJ2-5 TRBD2
CASSRQGGEQYF TGTGCCAGCAGTCGACAGGGCGGAGAGCAGTACTTC TRBV6-5 . TRBJ2-7 TRBD1
CASSLGQGRNTIYF TGTGCCAGCAGCTTGGGACAGGGCCGAAACACCATATATTTT TRBV5-5 . TRBJ1-3 TRBD1
CASSWSTGDPEAFF TGCGCCAGCAGCTGGTCGACAGGGGACCCTGAAGCTTTCTTT TRBV5-1 . TRBJ1-1 TRBD1
CASSIDHRVSTDTQYF TGTGCCAGCAGTATCGACCACAGGGTTAGCACAGATACGCAGTATTTT TRBV25-1 . TRBJ2-3 .
CASNREGGTEAFF TGTGCCAGCAATAGGGAGGGAGGTACTGAAGCTTTCTTT TRBV2 . TRBJ1-1 .
CASSLAGTGAHEQYF TGTGCCAGCAGTTTAGCCGGGACAGGGGCACACGAGCAGTACTTC TRBV27 . TRBJ2-7 TRBD1
CASSWDSRGEQYF TGCGCCAGCAGTTGGGACAGCAGGGGCGAGCAGTACTTC TRBV5-1 once TRBJ2-7 TRBD1
CASSYSNGENSPLHF TGTGCCAGCAGTTACTCGAATGGGGAGAATTCACCCCTCCACTTT TRBV6-5 few TRBJ1-6 .
CASSRRQGESDTQYF TGTGCCAGTAGTAGACGACAGGGAGAGTCAGATACGCAGTATTTT TRBV19 . TRBJ2-3 TRBD1
CASSFRGGPNEQFF TGTGCCAGCAGTTTTAGAGGGGGCCCCAATGAGCAGTTCTTC TRBV27 . TRBJ2-1 TRBD1
CASSSRSSYEQYF TGTGCCAGCAGTTCGAGATCATCCTACGAGCAGTACTTC TRBV6-5 once TRBJ2-7 .
CASTPGGTTYEQYF TGTGCCAGCACCCCTGGAGGGACTACCTACGAGCAGTACTTC TRBV7-9 . TRBJ2-7 TRBD2
CAISGINRGVPSYEQYF TGTGCCATCAGTGGAATCAACCGCGGAGTCCCATCCTACGAGCAGTACTTC TRBV10-3 . TRBJ2-7 .
CASRNKLNSPLHF TGTGCCAGCAGGAACAAACTAAATTCACCCCTCCACTTT TRBV6-1 once TRBJ1-6 .
CASSLREDLPGAFF TGTGCCAGCAGCTTAAGGGAGGACCTGCCCGGGGCTTTCTTT TRBV5-6 . TRBJ1-1 .
CASSATGAGNTIYF TGTGCCAGCAGTGCGACAGGGGCTGGAAACACCATATATTTT TRBV6-1 . TRBJ1-3 TRBD1
CASSPRTGGYEQYF TGTGCCAGCAGCCCACGGACAGGGGGTTACGAGCAGTACTTC TRBV7-9 . TRBJ2-7 TRBD1
CASSLDGRWNEQFF TGTGCCAGCAGTTTAGACGGGAGGTGGAATGAGCAGTTCTTC TRBV28 . TRBJ2-1 TRBD2